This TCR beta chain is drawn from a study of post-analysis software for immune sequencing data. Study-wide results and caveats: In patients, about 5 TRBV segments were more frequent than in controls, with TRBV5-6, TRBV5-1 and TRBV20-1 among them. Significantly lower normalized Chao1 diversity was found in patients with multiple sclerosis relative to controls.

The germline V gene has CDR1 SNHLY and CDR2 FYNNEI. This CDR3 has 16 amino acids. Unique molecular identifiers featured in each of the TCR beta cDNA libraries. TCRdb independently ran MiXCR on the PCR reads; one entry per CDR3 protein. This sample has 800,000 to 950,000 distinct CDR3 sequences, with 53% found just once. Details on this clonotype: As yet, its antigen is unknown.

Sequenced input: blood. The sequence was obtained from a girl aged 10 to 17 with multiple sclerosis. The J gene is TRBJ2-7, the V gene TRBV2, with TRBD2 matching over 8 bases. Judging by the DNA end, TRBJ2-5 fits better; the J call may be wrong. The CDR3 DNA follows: TGTGCCAGCAGTGAAGTAGGTGCCGGGACTAGTGAGACCCAGTACTTC. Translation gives CASSEVGAGTSETQYF.